The TCR beta chain under discussion was sequenced for a study of technical replicates of blood from a few donors. CDR3 length: 18 amino acids. Looked up from germline, CDR1 is MNHEY and CDR2 is SMNVEV (reference sequence). Trimming removed 2 bases from V and 0 bases from J; junction bases left unmatched: 8. Sequenced by immunoSEQ multiplex PCR; TCRdb stores in-frame clones only, minus some. The sample lists 55,000 to 75,000 clones; approximately 94% were seen once. J is TRBJ2-5 and V is TRBV27, with 11 bases lining up with TRBD2. The sequenced sample was PBMCs. The clonotype originates from a human donor in good health. Some clones in this sample may be carry-over from other donors' samples. The CDR3 DNA is TGTGCCAGCAGTTTAGGGTCTAGCGGGAGGTCGTACCAAGAGACCCAGTACTTC. Translation: CASSLGSSGRSYQETQYF.